What follows are 20 T cell receptor beta chains derived from one specimen sequenced in a study of metastatic and nonmetastatic thyroid tumors. TCRdb used MiXCR to call clones anew from the PCR reads. The sample has roughly 6,500 clones, roughly 32% seen once; the top ten hold over 15%. Thyroid surgery had not been preceded by any treatment in any patient. The sample was adjacent normal tissue. Receptors originate from a female donor with papillary thyroid cancer or a benign thyroid nodule (not recorded which). Some clones in this sample may be carry-over from other donors' samples.

The rearrangement joins TRBV19 to TRBJ1-2, with D perhaps TRBD1 (5 bases). Germline CDR1 is LNHDA and CDR2 is SQIVND (reference sequence). The CDR3 has 15 amino acids. Trimming cost V 7 bases and J 3 bases, with 18 bases left between them. The CDR3 coding sequence is TGTGCCAGTATCCCCCAACCGGGACGGGACTATGGCTACACCTTC. Residues: CASIPQPGRDYGYTF.

The chain recombines TRBV20-1 with TRBJ1-2, with D uncertain. Germline loops: CDR1 DFQATT, CDR2 SNEGSKA (reference sequence). V lost 7 bases, J lost 3 bases, and 12 bases lay in between. This CDR3 has 12 residues. The CDR3 reads CSGSESYYGYTF. The CDR3 nucleotides read TGCAGTGGTAGCGAGAGCTACTATGGCTACACCTTC.

The V gene is TRBV6-4, the J gene TRBJ1-5; TRBD1 is a possible D gene (5 bases). The CDR3 runs 14 residues. The ends were cut back, 5 bases at V and 6 bases at J, with 14 bases in the middle. Germline loops: CDR1 MRHNA, CDR2 SNTAGT. CDR3 DNA: TGTGCCAGCAGTCGGCAGGGAATGGGTCAGCCCCAGCATTTT. Protein product: CASSRQGMGQPQHF.

This chain links TRBV6-1 with TRBJ2-5; D is ambiguous. Per germline, CDR1 MNHNS and CDR2 SASEGT. V was shortened by 5 bases and J by 0 bases, with 7 bases between the two germline ends. This CDR3 is 13 amino acids long. The DNA of the CDR3 is TGTGCCAGCAGTAAAACAGACCAAGAGACCCAGTACTTC. Translating it yields CASSKTDQETQYF.

The V call is TRBV7-8, the J call TRBJ2-2; D call uncertain. The V and J ends lost 0 bases and 7 bases respectively, with 12 bases between them. The CDR3 totals 15 residues. The V gene's germline CDR1 is SGHVS and CDR2 FQNEAQ. The chain's CDR3 is CASSLARLNVGELFF. The CDR3 DNA sequence: TGTGCCAGCAGCTTAGCTCGGTTGAACGTCGGGGAGCTGTTTTTT.

By frequency in the sample, this clone is medium-sized. This rearrangement joins TRBV11-3 to TRBJ2-3; weak D call: TRBD1 (6 bases). Germline V gene data show CDR1 as SGHNT and CDR2 as YENEEA. This CDR3 comprises 12 residues. V lost 5 bases to trimming and J lost 6 bases, with 9 bases between them. CDR3 sequence (DNA): TGTGCCAGCAGCGTCACAGGGGATACGCAGTATTTT. Residues: CASSVTGDTQYF.

This clone came up a few times. The V call is TRBV15, the J call TRBJ2-1; 9 positions match TRBD2. Germline V gene sequence: CDR1 LNHNV, CDR2 YYDKDF (reference sequence). Trimming took 0 bases from V and 9 from J; bases not matched to a gene: 3. This CDR3 is built from 14 residues. Written as DNA, the CDR3 is TGTGCCACCAGCAGAGATGTACTAGCGGGTGAGCAGTTCTTC. Protein: CATSRDVLAGEQFF.

Sample share makes this clone large (0.1 to 1%). V usage is TRBV6-5 and J usage is TRBJ2-7; 9 bases fit TRBD1. There are 16 residues in the CDR3. The germline V gene encodes CDR1 MNHEY and CDR2 SVGAGI. V shed 0 bases and J 4 bases; nucleotides not matched to a gene: 7. The CDR3 loop is CASSYSSGTGSYEQYF. The DNA of the CDR3 is TGTGCCAGCAGTTACTCATCCGGGACAGGGTCATACGAGCAGTACTTC.

This clone was counted between two and nine times. The chain employs TRBV2 and TRBJ2-7, with TRBD2 identical over 12 bases. The germline gives CDR1 SNHLY, CDR2 FYNNEI. The CDR3 is 15 amino acids. Germline trimming cut 5 bases from V and 3 bases from J; bases unmatched to any gene: 5. CDR3 amino acids: CASSLAGGPDYEQYF. CDR3 sequence (DNA): TGTGCCAGCAGTCTAGCGGGGGGGCCCGACTACGAGCAGTACTTC.

The rearrangement links TRBV28 to TRBJ1-2; D ambiguous. The CDR3 covers 13 residues. The V and J ends lost 2 bases and 6 bases respectively, with 10 bases between them. The germline CDR1 and CDR2 sequences are MDHEN and SYDVKM. DNA of the CDR3: TGTGCCAGCAGTTTAGGGCTTCGCGATGGCTACACCTTC. Translating gives CASSLGLRDGYTF.

This clone was observed many times. The chain carries TRBV29-1 and TRBJ1-2; D gene unclear. The CDR3 spans 13 residues. The V and J ends lost 3 bases and 3 bases respectively, with 11 bases between them. Germline V gives CDR1 SQVTM, CDR2 ANQGSEA. In DNA, the CDR3 is TGCAGCGTTGATCTGGAGTCTCACTATGGCTACACCTTC. As protein: CSVDLESHYGYTF.

This sequence joins TRBV24-1 and TRBJ2-3, with D perhaps TRBD1 or TRBD2 (5 bases each). The length of the CDR3 is 14 residues. Germline V lookup: CDR1 KGHDR, CDR2 SFDVKD. The ends were cut back, 9 bases at V and 1 base at J, with 13 bases in the middle. Here the CDR3 reads CATSLGAGTDTQYF. Here the CDR3 DNA reads TGTGCCACCTCCCTCGGGGCTGGCACAGATACGCAGTATTTT.

The chain combines TRBV5-1 with TRBJ2-7, with unresolved D. The V end was cut by 4 bases, the J end by 2 bases, with 7 bases between. CDR1 and CDR2 from the germline V gene are SGHRS and YFSETQ. The CDR3 is made up of 12 amino acids. The CDR3 here is CASSARPYEQYF. The CDR3 nucleotides read TGCGCCAGCAGCGCCCGGCCCTACGAGCAGTACTTC. Based on the CDR3 plus reference TRBV5-1 and TRBJ2-7, the full variable domain is KAGVTQTPRYLIKTRGQQVTLSCSPISGHRSVSWYQQTPGQGLQFLFEYFSETQRNKGNFPGRFSGRQFSNSRSEMNVSTLELGDSALYLCASSARPYEQYFGPGTRLTVT.

This clone was seen ten or more times. This chain connects TRBV20-1 to TRBJ2-2, with a weak D call TRBD2 (8 bases). Germline assignment: CDR1 DFQATT and CDR2 SNEGSKA (reference sequence). The V and J ends lost 6 bases and 7 bases respectively, with 18 bases between them. This CDR3 is built from 14 residues. The chain's CDR3 is CSARPGGGFGELFF. As DNA, the CDR3 is TGCAGTGCCCGCCCGGGAGGGGGCTTCGGGGAGCTGTTTTTT.

Here the CDR3 reads CASSEDTVGEDEQFF. CDR3 coding DNA: TGTGCCAGCAGTGAAGACACAGTAGGGGAGGATGAGCAGTTCTTC. J is TRBJ2-1 and V is TRBV6-1; TRBD2 is a possible D gene (6 bases). The germline CDR1 and CDR2 sequences are MNHNS and SASEGT. Trimming removed 1 base at V and 8 bases at J, with 15 bases between. The CDR3 is made up of 15 amino acids.

The table lists this clone with a count of one. The chain joins TRBV11-2 to TRBJ1-1; D possibly corresponds to TRBD1 (5 bases). CDR3 length equals 15 residues. The germline V gene has CDR1 SGHAT and CDR2 FQNNGV. Trimming took 8 bases from V and 5 from J, leaving 21 bases between them. In nucleotides, the CDR3 is TGTGCCAGCCTAGGGGCAGGCCTGGGGGGTACTGAAGCTTTCTTT. This encodes CASLGAGLGGTEAFF.

The genes are TRBV6-1 and TRBJ2-1, with a possible D match to TRBD1 (6 bases). CDR1 MNHNS and CDR2 SASEGT come from the germline V gene. CDR3 length equals 15 residues. For the CDR3, the DNA is TGTGGGTGCAGTAAAGAGGACAGCAGGTACAATGAGCAGTTCTTC. Protein product: CGCSKEDSRYNEQFF.

This clone is classed as medium-sized. The rearrangement joins TRBV30 to TRBJ2-7, with unresolved D. This CDR3 has 11 residues. Trimming left V 5 bases short and J 5 bases short, with 10 bases between. Germline assignment: CDR1 GTSNPN and CDR2 SVGIG (reference sequence). The CDR3 loop is CAWSEENEQYF. CDR3 coding DNA: TGTGCCTGGTCCGAGGAGAACGAGCAGTACTTC.

This chain joins TRBV5-1 and TRBJ2-7, with 15 bases lining up with TRBD2. Germline CDR1 and CDR2: SGHRS and YFSETQ. V was clipped by 4 bases and J by 4 bases; unmatched bases: 3. This CDR3 region has 15 residues. The CDR3 here is CASSGGTSGRYEQYF. The CDR3 DNA sequence: TGCGCCAGCAGCGGTGGGACTAGCGGGAGGTACGAGCAGTACTTC.

The gene calls are TRBV20-1 and TRBJ2-7, with 9 nucleotides matching TRBD1. CDR3 size: 14 residues. Germline CDR1 is DFQATT and CDR2 is SNEGSKA (reference sequence). V lost 5 bases to trimming and J lost 2 bases; unmatched junction nucleotides: 7. The CDR3 spells CSASGQGETYEQYF. The CDR3 coding sequence is TGCAGTGCTTCGGGACAGGGAGAGACCTACGAGCAGTACTTC.